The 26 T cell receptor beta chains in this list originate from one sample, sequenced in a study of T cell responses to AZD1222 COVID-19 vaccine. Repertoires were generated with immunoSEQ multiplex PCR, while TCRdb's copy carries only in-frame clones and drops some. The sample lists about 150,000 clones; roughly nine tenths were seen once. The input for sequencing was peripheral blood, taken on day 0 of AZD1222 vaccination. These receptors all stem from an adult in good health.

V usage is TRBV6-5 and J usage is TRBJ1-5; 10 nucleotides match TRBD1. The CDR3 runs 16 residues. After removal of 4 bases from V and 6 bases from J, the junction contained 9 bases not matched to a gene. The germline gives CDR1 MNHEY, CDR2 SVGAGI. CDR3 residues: CASSLFAGQGIQPQHF. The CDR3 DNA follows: TGTGCCAGCAGTTTATTTGCGGGACAGGGGATTCAGCCCCAGCATTTT.

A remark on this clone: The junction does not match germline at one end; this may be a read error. The CDR3 DNA reads TGCAGCGTTGAAGATTCCGGGCTTAACTATGGTTACACCTTC. Residues: CSVEDSGLNYGYTF. The V call is TRBV29-1, the J call TRBJ1-2; D not resolved. Germline V gene lookup returns CDR1 SQVTM and CDR2 ANQGSEA. This CDR3 has 14 residues.

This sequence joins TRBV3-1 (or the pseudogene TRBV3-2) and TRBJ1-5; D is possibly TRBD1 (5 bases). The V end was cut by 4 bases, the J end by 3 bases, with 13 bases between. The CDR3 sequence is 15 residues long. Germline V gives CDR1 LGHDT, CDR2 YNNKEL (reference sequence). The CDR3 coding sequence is TGTGCCAGCAGCCCTCAAGGGGTCATCAATCAGCCCCAGCATTTT. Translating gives CASSPQGVINQPQHF.

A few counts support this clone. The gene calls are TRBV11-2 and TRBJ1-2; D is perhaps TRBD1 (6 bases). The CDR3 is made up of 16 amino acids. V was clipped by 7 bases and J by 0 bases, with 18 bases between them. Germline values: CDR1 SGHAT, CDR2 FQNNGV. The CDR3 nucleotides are TGTGCCAGCAACCCCTATGCAGGGGAAGCTAACTATGGCTACACCTTC. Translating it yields CASNPYAGEANYGYTF.

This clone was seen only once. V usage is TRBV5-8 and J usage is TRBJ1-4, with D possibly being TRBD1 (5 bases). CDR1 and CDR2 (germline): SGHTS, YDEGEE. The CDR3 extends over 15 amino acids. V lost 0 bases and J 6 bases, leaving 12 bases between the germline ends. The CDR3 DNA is TGTGCCAGCAGCTTGGCCGGAGGACACTATGAAAAACTGTTTTTT. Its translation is CASSLAGGHYEKLFF.

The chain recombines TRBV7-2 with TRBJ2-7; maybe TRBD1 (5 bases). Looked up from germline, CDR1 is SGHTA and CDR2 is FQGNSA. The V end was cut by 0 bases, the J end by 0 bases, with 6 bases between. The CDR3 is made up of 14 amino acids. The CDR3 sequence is CASSLAGVSYEQYF. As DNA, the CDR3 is TGTGCCAGCAGCTTAGCAGGGGTCTCCTACGAGCAGTACTTC.

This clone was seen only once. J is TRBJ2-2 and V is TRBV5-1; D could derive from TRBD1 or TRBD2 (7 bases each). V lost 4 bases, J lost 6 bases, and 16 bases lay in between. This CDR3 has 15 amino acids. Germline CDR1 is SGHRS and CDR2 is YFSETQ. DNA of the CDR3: TGCGCCAGCAGCCGGACTTCAGGGGGGGCCGGGGAGCTGTTTTTT. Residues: CASSRTSGGAGELFF.

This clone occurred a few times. For the CDR3, the DNA is TGTGCCAGCAATGGCAGGGCCCATTACTATGGCTACACCTTC. Amino acids: CASNGRAHYYGYTF. This chain connects TRBV2 to TRBJ1-2; perhaps TRBD1 as D (5 bases). Germline CDR1 reads SNHLY; CDR2 reads FYNNEI. Trimming stripped 7 bases from V and 3 bases from J, with 15 bases between. This CDR3 has 14 amino acids.

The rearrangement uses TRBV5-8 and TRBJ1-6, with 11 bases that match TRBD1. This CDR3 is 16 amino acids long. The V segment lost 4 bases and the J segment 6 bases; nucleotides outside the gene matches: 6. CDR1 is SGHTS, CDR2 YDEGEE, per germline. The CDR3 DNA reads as TGTGCCAGCAGCCCGGGACAGGGGGGGAGTAATTCACCCCTCCACTTT. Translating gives CASSPGQGGSNSPLHF.

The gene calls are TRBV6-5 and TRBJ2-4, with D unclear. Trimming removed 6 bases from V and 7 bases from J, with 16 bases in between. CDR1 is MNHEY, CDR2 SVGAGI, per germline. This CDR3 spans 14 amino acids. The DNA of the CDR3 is TGTGCCAGCAGCGAGAGGACCCCTGGGAACATTCAGTACTTC. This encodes CASSERTPGNIQYF.

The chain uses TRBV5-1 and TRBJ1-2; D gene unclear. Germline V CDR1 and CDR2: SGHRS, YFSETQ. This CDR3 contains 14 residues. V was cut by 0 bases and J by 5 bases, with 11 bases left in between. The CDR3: CASSLESGRYGYTF. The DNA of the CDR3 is TGCGCCAGCAGCTTGGAATCGGGTCGGTATGGCTACACCTTC.

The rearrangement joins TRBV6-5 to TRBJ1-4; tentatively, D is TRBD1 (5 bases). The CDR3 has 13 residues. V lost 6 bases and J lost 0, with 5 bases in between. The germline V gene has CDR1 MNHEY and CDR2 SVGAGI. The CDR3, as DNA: TGTGCCAGCAGGGGGGCAACTAATGAAAAACTGTTTTTT. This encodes CASRGATNEKLFF.

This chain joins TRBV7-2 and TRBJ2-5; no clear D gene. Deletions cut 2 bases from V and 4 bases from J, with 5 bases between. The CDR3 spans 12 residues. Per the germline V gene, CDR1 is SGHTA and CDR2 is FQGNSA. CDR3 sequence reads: CASSLNRETQYF. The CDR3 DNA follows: TGTGCCAGCAGCTTAAATCGAGAGACCCAGTACTTC.

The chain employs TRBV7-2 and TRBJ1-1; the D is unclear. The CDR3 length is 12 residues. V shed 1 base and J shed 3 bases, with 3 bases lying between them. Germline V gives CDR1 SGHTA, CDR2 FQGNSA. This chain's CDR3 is CASSLDYTEAFF. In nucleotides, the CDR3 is TGTGCCAGCAGCTTAGACTACACTGAAGCTTTCTTT.

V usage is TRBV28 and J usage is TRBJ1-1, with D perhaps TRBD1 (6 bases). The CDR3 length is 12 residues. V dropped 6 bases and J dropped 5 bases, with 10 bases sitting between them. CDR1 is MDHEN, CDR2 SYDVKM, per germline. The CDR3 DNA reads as TGTGCCAGCAGCCGAACAGGGACTGAAGCTTTCTTT. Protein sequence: CASSRTGTEAFF. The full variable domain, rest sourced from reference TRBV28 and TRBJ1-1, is DVKVTQSSRYLVKRTGEKVFLECVQDMDHENMFWYRQDPGLGLRLIYFSYDVKMKEKGDIPEGYSVSREKKERFSLILESASTNQTSMYLCASSRTGTEAFFGQGTRLTVV.

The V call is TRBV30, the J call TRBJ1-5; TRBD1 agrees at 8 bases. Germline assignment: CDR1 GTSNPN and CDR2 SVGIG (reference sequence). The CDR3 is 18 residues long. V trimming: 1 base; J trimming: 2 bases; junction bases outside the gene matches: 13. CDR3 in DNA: TGTGCCTGGAGTGAAGAGGACAGGGTGTCTTTAGGCAATCAGCCCCAGCATTTT. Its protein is CAWSEEDRVSLGNQPQHF.

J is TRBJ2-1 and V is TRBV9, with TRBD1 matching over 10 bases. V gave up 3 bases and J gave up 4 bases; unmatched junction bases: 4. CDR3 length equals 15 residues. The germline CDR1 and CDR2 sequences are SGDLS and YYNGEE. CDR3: CASSAADRGYNEQFF. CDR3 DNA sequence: TGTGCCAGCAGCGCGGCGGACAGGGGGTACAATGAGCAGTTCTTC.

The CDR3 loop is CASSQEWTYEQYF. CDR3 coding DNA: TGTGCCAGCAGCCAAGAATGGACGTACGAGCAGTACTTC. V is TRBV3-1 (or the pseudogene TRBV3-2) and J is TRBJ2-7; D gene uncertain. This CDR3 comprises 13 residues. CDR1 is LGHDT and CDR2 is YNNKEL in the germline V gene (reference sequence). Trimming cost V 0 bases and J 4 bases, with 7 bases left between them.

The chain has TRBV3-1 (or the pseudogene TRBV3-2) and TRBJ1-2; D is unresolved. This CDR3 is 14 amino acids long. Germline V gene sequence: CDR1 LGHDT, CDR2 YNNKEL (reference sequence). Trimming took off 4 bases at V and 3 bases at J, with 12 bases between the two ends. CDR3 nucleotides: TGTGCCAGCAGCCCAGTCAACGGTTACTATGGCTACACCTTC. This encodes CASSPVNGYYGYTF.

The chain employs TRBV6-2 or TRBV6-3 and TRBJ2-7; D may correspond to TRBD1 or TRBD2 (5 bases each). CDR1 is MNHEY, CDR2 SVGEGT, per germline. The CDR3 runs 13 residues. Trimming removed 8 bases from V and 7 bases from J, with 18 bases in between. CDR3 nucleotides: TGTGCCAGCCGCCGGGACGCGGCAAGAGAGCAGTACTTC. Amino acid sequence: CASRRDAAREQYF.

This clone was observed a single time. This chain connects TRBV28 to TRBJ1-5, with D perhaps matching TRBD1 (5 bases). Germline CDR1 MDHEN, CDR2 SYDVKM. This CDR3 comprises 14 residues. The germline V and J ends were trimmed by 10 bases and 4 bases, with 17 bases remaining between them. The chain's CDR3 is CATRDGQGNQPQHF. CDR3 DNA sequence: TGTGCCACCCGAGATGGGCAGGGAAATCAGCCCCAGCATTTT.

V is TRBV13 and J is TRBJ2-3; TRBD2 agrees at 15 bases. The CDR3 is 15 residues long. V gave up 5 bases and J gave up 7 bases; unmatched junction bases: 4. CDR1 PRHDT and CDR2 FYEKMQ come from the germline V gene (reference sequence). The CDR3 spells CASSAGLAGGNTQYF. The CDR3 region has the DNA TGTGCCAGCAGCGCCGGACTAGCGGGGGGGAATACGCAGTATTTT.

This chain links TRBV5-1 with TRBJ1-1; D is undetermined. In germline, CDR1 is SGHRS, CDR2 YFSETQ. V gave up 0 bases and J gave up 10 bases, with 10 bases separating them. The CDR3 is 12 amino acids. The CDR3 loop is CASSLGPPGAFF. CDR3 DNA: TGCGCCAGCAGCTTGGGACCCCCGGGAGCTTTCTTT.

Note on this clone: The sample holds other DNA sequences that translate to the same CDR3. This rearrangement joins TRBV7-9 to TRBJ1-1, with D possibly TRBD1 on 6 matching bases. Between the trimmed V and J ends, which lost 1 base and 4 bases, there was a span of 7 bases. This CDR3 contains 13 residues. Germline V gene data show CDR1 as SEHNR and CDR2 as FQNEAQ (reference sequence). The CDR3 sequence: CASSLEGGTEAFF. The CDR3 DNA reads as TGTGCCAGCAGCTTAGAAGGGGGCACTGAAGCTTTCTTT.

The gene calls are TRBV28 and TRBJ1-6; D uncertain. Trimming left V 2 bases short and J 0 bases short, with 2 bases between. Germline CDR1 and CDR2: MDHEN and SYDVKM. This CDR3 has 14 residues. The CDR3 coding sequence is TGTGCCAGCAGTTTAAGCTCCTATAATTCACCCCTCCACTTT. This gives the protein CASSLSSYNSPLHF.

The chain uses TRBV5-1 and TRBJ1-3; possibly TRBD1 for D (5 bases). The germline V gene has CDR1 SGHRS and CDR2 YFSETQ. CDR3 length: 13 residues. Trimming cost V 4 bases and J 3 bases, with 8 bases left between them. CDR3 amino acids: CASSVGDGNTIYF. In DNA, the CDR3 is TGCGCCAGCAGCGTAGGGGATGGAAACACCATATATTTT.